A single sample gave rise to the 9 T cell receptor beta chains below, sequenced in a study of T cell responses to AZD1222 COVID-19 vaccine. TCRdb's copy holds only in-frame clones and misses some; the assay was immunoSEQ multiplex PCR. The table includes 150,000 or so clones, approximately 85% detected once. The material was peripheral blood, obtained on day 0 of AZD1222 vaccination. All receptors derive from an adult in good health.

The rearrangement uses TRBV7-9 and TRBJ1-2, with a possible D match to TRBD1 (6 bases). Germline V gene sequence: CDR1 SEHNR, CDR2 FQNEAQ (reference sequence). Between the trimmed V and J ends, which lost 5 bases and 0 bases, there was a span of 19 bases. The CDR3 covers 17 residues. CDR3 in DNA: TGTGCCAGCAGCCTACGGACCGGGACATCAGCTAACTATGGCTACACCTTC. It encodes CASSLRTGTSANYGYTF. The full variable domain, in which reference TRBV7-9 and TRBJ1-2 provide the parts outside the CDR3, is DTGVSQNPRHKITKRGQNVTFRCDPISEHNRLYWYRQTLGQGPEFLTYFQNEAQLEKSRLLSDRFSAERPKGSFSTLEIQRTEQGDSAMYLCASSLRTGTSANYGYTFGSGTRLTVV.

The gene calls are TRBV10-3 and TRBJ1-1; a weak D match, TRBD1 (6 bases). The V and J ends lost 6 bases and 7 bases respectively, with 12 bases between them. The CDR3 sequence is 12 residues long. Germline V gives CDR1 ENHRY, CDR2 SYGVKD. The CDR3 sequence is CAIRGGEDEAFF. The CDR3 nucleotides read TGTGCCATCAGGGGGGGCGAAGATGAAGCTTTCTTT.

Only a few counts were recorded for this clone. CDR3 in amino acids: CAISLAGIGDTQYF. The CDR3 DNA is TGTGCCATCAGTCTAGCGGGGATTGGGGATACGCAGTATTTT. V usage is TRBV10-3 and J usage is TRBJ2-3, with TRBD2 matching 9 bases. V lost 5 bases, J lost 6 bases, and 6 bases stayed unmatched. There are 14 residues in the CDR3. Germline V gene sequence: CDR1 ENHRY, CDR2 SYGVKD.

This clone was counted only a few times. The V call is TRBV28, the J call TRBJ1-2, with TRBD1 identical over 7 bases. Germline CDR1 reads MDHEN; CDR2 reads SYDVKM. J lost 5 bases, V lost 4 bases, and 4 bases had no gene match. CDR3 length equals 13 residues. This chain's CDR3 is CASSWGTEYGYTF. The CDR3 DNA reads as TGTGCCAGCAGTTGGGGGACAGAATATGGCTACACCTTC.

The chain uses TRBV12-3 or TRBV12-4 and TRBJ1-2; D is uncertain. Trimming left V 2 bases short and J 3 bases short, with 7 bases between. The CDR3 extends over 13 amino acids. The CDR3 sequence: CASSLSYHYGYTF. The CDR3 DNA is TGTGCCAGCAGTTTAAGTTATCACTATGGCTACACCTTC.

This clone was counted a few times. The rearrangement links TRBV19 to TRBJ2-7, with D possibly called TRBD1 or TRBD2 (5 bases each). CDR1 LNHDA and CDR2 SQIVND come from the germline V gene (reference sequence). This CDR3 has 14 residues. Trimming cost V 5 bases and J 2 bases, with 13 bases left between them. CDR3 coding DNA: TGTGCCAGTAGTCGGGACGGTGGGGCCTACGAGCAGTACTTC. Its translation is CASSRDGGAYEQYF.

This chain joins TRBV4-1 and TRBJ1-3; D is undetermined. This CDR3 is 14 amino acids long. The V and J ends lost 2 bases and 4 bases respectively, with 9 bases between them. Germline V gene data show CDR1 as MGHRA and CDR2 as YSYEKL. CDR3 residues: CASSQSEGGNTIYF. CDR3 sequence (DNA): TGCGCCAGCAGCCAATCGGAAGGGGGAAACACCATATATTTT.

Points on this clone: Other DNA sequences in the same sample also yield this CDR3. V usage is TRBV29-1 and J usage is TRBJ2-1, with D perhaps given as TRBD1 or TRBD2 (5 bases each). The V end lost 6 bases, the J end lost 4 bases, and 13 bases lay between the germline ends. The CDR3 consists of 13 residues. Germline-derived CDR1 and CDR2 are SQVTM and ANQGSEA. As DNA, the CDR3 is TGCAGCGTGGGGACCGGCGGTTACAATGAGCAGTTCTTC. It encodes CSVGTGGYNEQFF.

This clone was observed a single time. The genes are TRBV7-8 and TRBJ1-1; TRBD1 might be the D (6 bases). The CDR3 is 16 residues long. Trimming left V 5 bases short and J 3 bases short, with 19 bases between. The germline gives CDR1 SGHVS, CDR2 FQNEAQ. The CDR3 region has the DNA TGTGCCAGCAGCCCTCCAAGGGGGGGGGAGGACACTGAAGCTTTCTTT. This gives the protein CASSPPRGGEDTEAFF.